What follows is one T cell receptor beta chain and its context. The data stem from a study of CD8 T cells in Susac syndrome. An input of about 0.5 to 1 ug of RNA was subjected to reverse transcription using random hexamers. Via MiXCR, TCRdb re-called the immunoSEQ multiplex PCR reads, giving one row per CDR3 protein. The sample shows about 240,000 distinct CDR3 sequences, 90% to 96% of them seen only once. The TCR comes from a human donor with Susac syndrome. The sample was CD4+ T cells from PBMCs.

CDR3 DNA: TGTGCCAGCGGCAGGGATCAAGAGACCCAGTACTTC. Translation gives CASGRDQETQYF. The V and J genes are TRBV28 and TRBJ2-5, with D possibly matching TRBD1 (5 bases). With 8 bases removed from V and 2 bases from J, the gap between germline ends came to 9 bases. The germline CDR1 and CDR2 sequences are MDHEN and SYDVKM. The CDR3 spans 12 residues. The full variable domain, completed using reference TRBV28 and TRBJ2-5, is DVKVTQSSRYLVKRTGEKVFLECVQDMDHENMFWYRQDPGLGLRLIYFSYDVKMKEKGDIPEGYSVSREKKERFSLILESASTNQTSMYLCASGRDQETQYFGPGTRLLVL.